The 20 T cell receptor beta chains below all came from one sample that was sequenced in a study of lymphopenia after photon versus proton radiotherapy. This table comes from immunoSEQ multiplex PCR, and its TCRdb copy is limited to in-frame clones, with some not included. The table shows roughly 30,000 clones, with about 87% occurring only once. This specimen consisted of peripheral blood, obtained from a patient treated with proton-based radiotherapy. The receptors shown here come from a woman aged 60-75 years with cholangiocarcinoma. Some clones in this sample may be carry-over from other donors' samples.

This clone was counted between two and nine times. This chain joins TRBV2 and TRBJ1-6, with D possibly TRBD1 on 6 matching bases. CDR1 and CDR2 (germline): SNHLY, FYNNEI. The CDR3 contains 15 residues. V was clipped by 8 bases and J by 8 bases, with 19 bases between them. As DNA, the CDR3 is TGTGCCAGCTCCCTTAACAGGGCAGGGTATTCACCCCTCCACTTT. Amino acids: CASSLNRAGYSPLHF.

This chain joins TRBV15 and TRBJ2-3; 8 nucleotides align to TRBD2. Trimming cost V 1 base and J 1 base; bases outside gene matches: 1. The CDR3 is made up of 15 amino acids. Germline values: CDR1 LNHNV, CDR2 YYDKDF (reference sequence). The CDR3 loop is CATSRGSGGTDTQYF. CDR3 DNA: TGTGCCACCAGCAGAGGTAGCGGGGGCACAGATACGCAGTATTTT.

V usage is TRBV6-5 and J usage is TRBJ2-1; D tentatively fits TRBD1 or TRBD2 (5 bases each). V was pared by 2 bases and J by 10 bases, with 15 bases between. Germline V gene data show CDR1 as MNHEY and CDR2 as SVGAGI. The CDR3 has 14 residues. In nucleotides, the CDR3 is TGTGCCAGCAGTTACCGGGGCCCGGTTAAAGAGCAGTTCTTC. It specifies CASSYRGPVKEQFF.

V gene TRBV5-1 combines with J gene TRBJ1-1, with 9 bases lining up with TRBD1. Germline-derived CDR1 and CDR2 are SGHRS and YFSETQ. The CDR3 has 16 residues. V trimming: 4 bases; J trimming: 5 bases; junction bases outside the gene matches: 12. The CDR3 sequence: CASSPNRQGVGTEAFF. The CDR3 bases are TGCGCCAGCAGCCCTAATCGACAGGGGGTTGGGACTGAAGCTTTCTTT.

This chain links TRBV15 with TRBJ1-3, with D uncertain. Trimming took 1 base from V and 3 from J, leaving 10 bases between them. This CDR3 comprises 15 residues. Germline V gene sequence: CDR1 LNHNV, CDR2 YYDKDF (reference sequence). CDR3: CATSRVRGFGNTIYF. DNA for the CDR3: TGTGCCACCAGCAGAGTTCGAGGGTTTGGAAACACCATATATTTT.

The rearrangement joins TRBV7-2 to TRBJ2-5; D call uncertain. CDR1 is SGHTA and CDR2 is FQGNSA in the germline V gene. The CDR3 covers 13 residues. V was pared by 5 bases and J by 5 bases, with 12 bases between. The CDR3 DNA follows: TGTGCCAGCAGCCTCGGTGGTCTTGAGACCCAGTACTTC. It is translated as CASSLGGLETQYF.

CDR3 loop: CASRGRQYQETQYF. The CDR3 DNA sequence: TGTGCCAGCAGAGGGAGGCAATATCAAGAGACCCAGTACTTC. J is TRBJ2-5 and V is TRBV2; tentatively, D is TRBD2 (6 bases). The CDR3 covers 14 residues. Germline CDR1 and CDR2: SNHLY and FYNNEI. V dropped 6 bases and J dropped 2 bases, with 13 bases sitting between them. Based on the CDR3 plus reference TRBV2 and TRBJ2-5, the full variable domain is EPEVTQTPSHQVTQMGQEVILRCVPISNHLYFYWYRQILGQKVEFLVSFYNNEISEKSEIFDDQFSVERPDGSNFTLKIRSTKLEDSAMYFCASRGRQYQETQYFGPGTRLLVL.

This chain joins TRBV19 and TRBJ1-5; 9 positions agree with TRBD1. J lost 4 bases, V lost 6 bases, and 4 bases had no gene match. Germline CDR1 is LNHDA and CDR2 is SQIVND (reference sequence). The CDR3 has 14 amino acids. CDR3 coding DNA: TGTGCCAGTAGCCCGGGACAGGGTAATCAGCCCCAGCATTTT. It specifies CASSPGQGNQPQHF.

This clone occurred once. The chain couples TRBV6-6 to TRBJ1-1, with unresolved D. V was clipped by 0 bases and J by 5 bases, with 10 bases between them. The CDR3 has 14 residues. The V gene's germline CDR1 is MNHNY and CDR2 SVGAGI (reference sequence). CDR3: CASSYSTDGTEAFF. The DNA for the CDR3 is TGTGCCAGCAGTTACTCTACGGATGGGACTGAAGCTTTCTTT.

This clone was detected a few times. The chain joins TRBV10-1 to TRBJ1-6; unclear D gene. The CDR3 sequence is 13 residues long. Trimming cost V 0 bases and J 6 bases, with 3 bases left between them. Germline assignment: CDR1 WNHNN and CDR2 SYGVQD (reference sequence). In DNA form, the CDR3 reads TGCGCCAGCAGTGAGTCGGCTAATTCACCCCTCCACTTT. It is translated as CASSESANSPLHF.

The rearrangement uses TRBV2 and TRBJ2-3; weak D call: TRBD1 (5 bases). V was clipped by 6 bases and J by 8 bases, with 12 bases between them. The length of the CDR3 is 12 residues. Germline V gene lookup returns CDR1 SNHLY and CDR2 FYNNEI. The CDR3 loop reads CASRLGQGTQYF. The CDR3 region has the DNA TGTGCCAGCAGGCTAGGGCAGGGTACGCAGTATTTT.

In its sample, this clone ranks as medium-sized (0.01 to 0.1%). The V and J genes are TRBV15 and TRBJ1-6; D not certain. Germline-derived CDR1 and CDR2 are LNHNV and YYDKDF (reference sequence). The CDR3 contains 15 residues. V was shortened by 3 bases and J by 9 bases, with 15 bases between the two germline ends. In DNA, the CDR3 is TGTGCCACCAGCAGTTCTGTTGGGCCTCTTTCACCCCTCCACTTT. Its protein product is CATSSSVGPLSPLHF.

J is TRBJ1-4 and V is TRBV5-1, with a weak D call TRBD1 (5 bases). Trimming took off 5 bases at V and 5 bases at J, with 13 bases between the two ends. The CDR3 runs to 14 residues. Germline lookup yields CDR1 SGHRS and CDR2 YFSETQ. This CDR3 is CASRPIEGNEKLFF. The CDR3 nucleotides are TGCGCCAGCAGGCCGATCGAGGGGAATGAAAAACTGTTTTTT.

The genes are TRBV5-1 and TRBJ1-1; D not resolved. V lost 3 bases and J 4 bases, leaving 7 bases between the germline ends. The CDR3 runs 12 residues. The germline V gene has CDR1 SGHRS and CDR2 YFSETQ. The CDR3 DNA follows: TGCGCCAGCAGCTCCTCCGGCACTGAAGCTTTCTTT. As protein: CASSSSGTEAFF.

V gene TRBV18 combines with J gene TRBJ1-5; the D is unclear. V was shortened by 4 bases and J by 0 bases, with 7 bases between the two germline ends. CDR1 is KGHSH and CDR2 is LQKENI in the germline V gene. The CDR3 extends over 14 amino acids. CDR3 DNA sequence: TGTGCCAGCTCACAGCAAAATAGCAATCAGCCCCAGCATTTT. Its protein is CASSQQNSNQPQHF.

Here the CDR3 DNA reads TGTGCTATTGAAGAGACCCAGTACTTC. This gives the protein CAIEETQYF. The chain couples TRBV7-7 to TRBJ2-5; D call uncertain. This CDR3 region has 9 residues. Per the germline V gene, CDR1 is SSHAT and CDR2 is FNYEAQ (reference sequence).

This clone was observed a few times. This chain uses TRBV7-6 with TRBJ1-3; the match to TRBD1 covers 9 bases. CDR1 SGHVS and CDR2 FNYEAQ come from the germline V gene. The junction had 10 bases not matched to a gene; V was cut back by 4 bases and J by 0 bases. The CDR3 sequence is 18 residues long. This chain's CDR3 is CASSSKTGGSPSGNTIYF. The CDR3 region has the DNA TGTGCCAGCAGCTCCAAGACAGGGGGTTCCCCCTCTGGAAACACCATATATTTT.

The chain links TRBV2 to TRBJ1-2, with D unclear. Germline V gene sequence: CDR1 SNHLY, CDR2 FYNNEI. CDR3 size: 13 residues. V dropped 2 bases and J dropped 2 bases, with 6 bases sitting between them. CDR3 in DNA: TGTGCCAGCAGTGAATCAGGCAACTATGGCTACACCTTC. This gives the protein CASSESGNYGYTF. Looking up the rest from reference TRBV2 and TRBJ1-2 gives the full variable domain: EPEVTQTPSHQVTQMGQEVILRCVPISNHLYFYWYRQILGQKVEFLVSFYNNEISEKSEIFDDQFSVERPDGSNFTLKIRSTKLEDSAMYFCASSESGNYGYTFGSGTRLTVV.

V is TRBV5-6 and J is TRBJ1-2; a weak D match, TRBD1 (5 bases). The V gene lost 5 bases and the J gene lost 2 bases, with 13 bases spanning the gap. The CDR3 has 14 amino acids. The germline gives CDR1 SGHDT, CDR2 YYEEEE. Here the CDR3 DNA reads TGTGCCAGCAGTCTACTCCAGGGCAACTATGGCTACACCTTC. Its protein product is CASSLLQGNYGYTF. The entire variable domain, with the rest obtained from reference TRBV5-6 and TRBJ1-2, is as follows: DAGVTQSPTHLIKTRGQQVTLRCSPKSGHDTVSWYQQALGQGPQFIFQYYEEEERQRGNFPDRFSGHQFPNYSSELNVNALLLGDSALYLCASSLLQGNYGYTFGSGTRLTVV.

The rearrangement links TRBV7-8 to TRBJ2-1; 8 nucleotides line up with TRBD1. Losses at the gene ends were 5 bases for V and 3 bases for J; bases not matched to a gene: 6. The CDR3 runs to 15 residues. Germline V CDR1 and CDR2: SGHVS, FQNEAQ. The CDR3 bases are TGTGCCAGCAGCAGAACCGGGACAGGCTACAATGAGCAGTTCTTC. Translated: CASSRTGTGYNEQFF.